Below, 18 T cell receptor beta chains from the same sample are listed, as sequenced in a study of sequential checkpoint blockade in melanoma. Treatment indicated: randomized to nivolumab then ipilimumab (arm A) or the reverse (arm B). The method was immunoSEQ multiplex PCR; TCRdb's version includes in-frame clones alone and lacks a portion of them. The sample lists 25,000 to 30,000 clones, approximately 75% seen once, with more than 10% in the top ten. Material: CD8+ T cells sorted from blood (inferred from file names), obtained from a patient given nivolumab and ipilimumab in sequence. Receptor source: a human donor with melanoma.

CDR3 sequence: CASSPGGGYGYTF. DNA for the CDR3: TGTGCCAGCAGCCCAGGGGGCGGCTATGGCTACACCTTC. The chain carries TRBV7-9 and TRBJ1-2, with TRBD1 identical over 8 bases. V was pared by 5 bases and J by 4 bases, with 3 bases of the junction left unmatched. CDR3 size: 13 residues. Germline loops: CDR1 SEHNR, CDR2 FQNEAQ (reference sequence).

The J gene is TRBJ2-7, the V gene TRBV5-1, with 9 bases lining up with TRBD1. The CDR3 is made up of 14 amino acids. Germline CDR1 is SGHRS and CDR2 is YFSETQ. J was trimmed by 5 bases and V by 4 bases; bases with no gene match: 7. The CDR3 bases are TGCGCCAGCAGCCCGGGGACAGGGATGGACGAGCAGTACTTC. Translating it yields CASSPGTGMDEQYF.

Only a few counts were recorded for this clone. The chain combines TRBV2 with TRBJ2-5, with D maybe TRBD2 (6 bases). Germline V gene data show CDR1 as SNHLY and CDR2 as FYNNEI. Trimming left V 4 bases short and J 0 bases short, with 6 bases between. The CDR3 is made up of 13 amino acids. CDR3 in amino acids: CASSGLDQETQYF. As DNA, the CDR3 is TGTGCCAGCAGTGGACTAGACCAAGAGACCCAGTACTTC.

The CDR3 DNA reads TGTGCCAGCAGTGAATCGTCCTCTGGAAACACCATATATTTT. It codes for CASSESSSGNTIYF. The chain uses TRBV25-1 and TRBJ1-3; no definite D call. The ends were cut back, 1 base at V and 0 bases at J, with 4 bases in the middle. The CDR3 spans 14 residues. Germline CDR1 and CDR2: MGHDK and SYGVNS.

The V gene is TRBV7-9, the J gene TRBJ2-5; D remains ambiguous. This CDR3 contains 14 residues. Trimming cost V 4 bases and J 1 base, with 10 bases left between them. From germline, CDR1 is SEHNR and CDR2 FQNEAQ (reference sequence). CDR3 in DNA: TGTGCCAGCAGCTCAGTACACCTCCAAGAGACCCAGTACTTC. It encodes CASSSVHLQETQYF.

CDR3 DNA sequence: TGTGCCAGCACCTTCGGTTTCGGCACCGGGGAGCTGTTTTTT. Amino acid sequence: CASTFGFGTGELFF. The V gene is TRBV28, the J gene TRBJ2-2; D is uncertain. This CDR3 contains 14 residues. Trimming took 7 bases from V and 4 from J, leaving 13 bases between them. Germline V gene data show CDR1 as MDHEN and CDR2 as SYDVKM. Looking up the rest from reference TRBV28 and TRBJ2-2 gives the full variable domain: DVKVTQSSRYLVKRTGEKVFLECVQDMDHENMFWYRQDPGLGLRLIYFSYDVKMKEKGDIPEGYSVSREKKERFSLILESASTNQTSMYLCASTFGFGTGELFFGEGSRLTVL.

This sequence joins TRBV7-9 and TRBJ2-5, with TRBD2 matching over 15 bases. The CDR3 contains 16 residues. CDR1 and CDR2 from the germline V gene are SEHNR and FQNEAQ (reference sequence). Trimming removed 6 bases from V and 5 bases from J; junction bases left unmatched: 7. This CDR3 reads CASRRTSGGAWETQYF. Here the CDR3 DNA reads TGTGCCAGCAGAAGGACTAGCGGGGGGGCCTGGGAGACCCAGTACTTC.

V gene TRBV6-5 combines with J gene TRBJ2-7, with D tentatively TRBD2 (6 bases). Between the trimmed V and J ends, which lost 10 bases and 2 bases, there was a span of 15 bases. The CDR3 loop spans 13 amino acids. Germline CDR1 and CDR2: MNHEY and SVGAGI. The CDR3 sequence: CATFPPGAYEQYF. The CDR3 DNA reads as TGTGCCACCTTTCCCCCGGGGGCCTACGAGCAGTACTTC.

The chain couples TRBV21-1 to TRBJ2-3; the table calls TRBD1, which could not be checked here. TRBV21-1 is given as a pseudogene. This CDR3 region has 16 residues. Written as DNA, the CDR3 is TGTGCCAGCAGCATGCCCGCGACAGCTAGCACAGATACGCAGTATTTT. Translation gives CASSMPATASTDTQYF.

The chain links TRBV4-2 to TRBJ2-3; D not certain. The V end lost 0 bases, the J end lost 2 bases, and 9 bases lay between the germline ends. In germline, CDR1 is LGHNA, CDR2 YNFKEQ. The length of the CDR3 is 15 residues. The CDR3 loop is CASSQEYTITDTQYF. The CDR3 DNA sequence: TGTGCCAGCAGCCAAGAGTACACGATCACAGATACGCAGTATTTT.

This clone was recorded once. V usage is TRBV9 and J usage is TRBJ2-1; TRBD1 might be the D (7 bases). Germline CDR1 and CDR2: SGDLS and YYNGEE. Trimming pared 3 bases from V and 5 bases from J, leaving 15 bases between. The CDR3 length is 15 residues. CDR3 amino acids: CASSEGAGGHNEQFF. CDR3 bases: TGTGCCAGCAGCGAAGGGGCAGGGGGGCACAATGAGCAGTTCTTC.

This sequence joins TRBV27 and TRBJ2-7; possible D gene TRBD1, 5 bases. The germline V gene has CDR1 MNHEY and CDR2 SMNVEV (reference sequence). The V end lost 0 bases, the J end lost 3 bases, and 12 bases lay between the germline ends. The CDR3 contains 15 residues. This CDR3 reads CASSLSDGQNYEQYF. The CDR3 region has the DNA TGTGCCAGCAGTTTATCTGACGGACAAAACTACGAGCAGTACTTC.

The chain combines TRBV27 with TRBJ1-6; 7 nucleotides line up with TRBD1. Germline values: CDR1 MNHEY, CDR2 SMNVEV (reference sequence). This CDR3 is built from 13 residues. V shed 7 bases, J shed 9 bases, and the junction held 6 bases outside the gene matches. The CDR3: CASTNRGSSPLHF. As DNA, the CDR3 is TGTGCCAGCACTAACAGGGGAAGTTCACCCCTCCACTTT.

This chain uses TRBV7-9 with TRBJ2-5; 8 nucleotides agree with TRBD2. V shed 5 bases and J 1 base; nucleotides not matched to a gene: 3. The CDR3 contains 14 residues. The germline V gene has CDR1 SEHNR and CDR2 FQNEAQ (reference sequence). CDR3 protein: CASSNGGAQETQYF. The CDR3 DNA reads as TGTGCCAGCAGCAACGGGGGGGCCCAAGAGACCCAGTACTTC.

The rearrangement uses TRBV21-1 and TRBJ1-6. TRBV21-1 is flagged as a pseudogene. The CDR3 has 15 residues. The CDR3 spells CASSKAETANSPLHF. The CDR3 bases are TGTGCCAGCAGCAAAGCGGAGACGGCAAATTCACCCCTCCACTTT.

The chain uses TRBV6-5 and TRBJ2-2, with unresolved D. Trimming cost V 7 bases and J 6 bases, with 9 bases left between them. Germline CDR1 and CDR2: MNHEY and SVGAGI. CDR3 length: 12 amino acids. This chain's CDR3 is CASTPSSGELFF. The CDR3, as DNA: TGTGCCAGCACCCCCTCCTCCGGGGAGCTGTTTTTT.

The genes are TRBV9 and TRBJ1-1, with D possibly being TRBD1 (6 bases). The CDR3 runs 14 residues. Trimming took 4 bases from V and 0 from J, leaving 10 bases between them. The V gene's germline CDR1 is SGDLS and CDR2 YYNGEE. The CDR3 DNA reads TGTGCCAGCAGCATGGGGGCCTTGAACACTGAAGCTTTCTTT. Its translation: CASSMGALNTEAFF.

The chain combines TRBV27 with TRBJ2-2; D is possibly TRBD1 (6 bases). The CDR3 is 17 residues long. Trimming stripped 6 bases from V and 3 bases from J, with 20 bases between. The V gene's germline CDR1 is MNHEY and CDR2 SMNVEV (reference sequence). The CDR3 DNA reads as TGTGCCAGCAGGGAGTGGGCCCAGGGGTCGTACACCGGGGAGCTGTTTTTT. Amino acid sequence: CASREWAQGSYTGELFF.